The rows below give T cell receptor beta chains drawn from one sample of a study of blood T cells in healthy people across ages. TCRdb re-derived calls from the 5' RACE reads in MiXCR, one entry per CDR3 protein. The sample includes about 1,400,000 distinct CDR3 sequences, around 59% seen only once; the top ten take about 6.7%. The sequencing input was blood. These receptors all stem from a young man in good health. The CDR3 runs from the conserved cysteine through the conserved F or W. Each record gives: J gene, V gene, CDR3 length, CDR3 protein.

.	TRBV21-1	21	CAGSKGGPGLAGVVDQETQYF
TRBJ2-3	TRBV10-2	15	CASNSGPTLTDTQYF
TRBJ2-3	TRBV6-1	15	CASSEWGGSTDTQYF
TRBJ2-7	TRBV5-1	12	CASSYLYYEQYF
TRBJ2-7	TRBV28	14	CASSFTGSSYEQYF
TRBJ2-7	TRBV20-1	14	CSAKGTGGTYEQYF
TRBJ1-1	TRBV5-1	13	CASRAKEGTEAFF
TRBJ2-3	TRBV6-2/TRBV6-3	12	CASIGDTDTQYF
TRBJ2-7	TRBV10-3	14	CAISESVKSGEQYF
TRBJ2-3	TRBV5-1	14	CASSFERETDTQYF
.	TRBV5-6	14	CASSLFVNPLEQYF
TRBJ1-1	TRBV6-4	13	CASSDSDSTEAFF